This TCR beta chain was captured in a study of stem cell transplantation in POMP-related autoinflammatory disease. Study background: After transplant, neutrophils and platelets showed 100% graft donor chimerism through one year.

General study findings and limits: Across all analyzed T-cell subsets, patients with PRAID tended toward reduced diversity and increased clonality.

Sequencing used immunoSEQ multiplex PCR; TCRdb keeps in-frame clones, though not all of them. Among about 9,900 clones, about 76% were seen once, and the ten largest hold just over 4.5%. About this clone itself: Its antigen remains unidentified.

The V end lost 0 bases, the J end lost 1 base, and 9 bases lay between the germline ends. Looked up from germline, CDR1 is SEHNR and CDR2 is FQNEAQ (reference sequence). This CDR3 has 15 residues. The origin of this receptor is a human patient with POMP-related autoinflammation and immune dysregulation (PRAID). T cells may partly derive from the graft donor. The rearrangement joins TRBV7-9 to TRBJ1-1; D not resolved. The sample consisted of CD4+ T cells from PBMCs, taken after stem cell transplantation. CDR3 loop: CASSLAGGGNTEAFF. Written as DNA, the CDR3 is TGTGCCAGCAGCTTAGCTGGAGGAGGGAACACTGAAGCTTTCTTT.